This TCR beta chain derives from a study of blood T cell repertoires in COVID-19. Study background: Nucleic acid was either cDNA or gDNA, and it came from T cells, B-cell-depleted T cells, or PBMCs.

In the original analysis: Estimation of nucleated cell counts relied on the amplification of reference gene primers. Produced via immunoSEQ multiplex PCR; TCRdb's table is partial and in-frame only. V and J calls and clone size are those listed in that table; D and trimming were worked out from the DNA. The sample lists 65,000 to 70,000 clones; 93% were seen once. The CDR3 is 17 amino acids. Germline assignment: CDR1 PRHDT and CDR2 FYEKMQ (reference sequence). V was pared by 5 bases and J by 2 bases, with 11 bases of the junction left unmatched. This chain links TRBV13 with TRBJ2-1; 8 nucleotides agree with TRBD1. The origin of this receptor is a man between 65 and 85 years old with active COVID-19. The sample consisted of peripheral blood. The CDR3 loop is CASSARKEDRAYNEQFF. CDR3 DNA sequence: TGTGCCAGCAGCGCGAGAAAGGAGGACAGGGCCTACAATGAGCAGTTCTTC.